This T cell receptor beta chain was profiled in a study of cytomegalovirus exposure and HLA in healthy donors (TCRdb year 2017). About the full investigation: According to an earlier analysis of 450 to 650 of the donors, 150 million to 200 million T cells yielded roughly 100 million unique TCR beta sequences and approximately 300 Gb of sequence data. Roughly 300 gigabases of sequencing data and approximately 91 million unique TCR sequences made up an early release that covered over 550 HLA-typed donors. The genetic ancestry cluster associated with self-reported Caucasian donors included around four fifths of the roughly 400 genotyped donors. The study was designed to test whether signatures of past pathogen exposure could be identified by cataloging public T cell receptors. The study profiled the T cell repertoires of some 610 subjects by immunosequencing and related them to cytomegalovirus serostatus. Along with the roughly 610-subject first cohort, a separate validation cohort of approximately 110 different subjects was used. To predict cytomegalovirus infection status, the study brought together high-throughput TCR immunosequencing, statistical association of individual TCRs with disease status, and machine learning. A later analysis re-examined previously published TCR beta repertoires from more than 550 donors and added high-resolution HLA genotyping to investigate patterns of TCR occurrence. Rather than drawing on any new phenotypic data, the later analysis identified candidate immune exposures from TCR beta sequences and the way those sequences occurred across donors. An earlier analysis of around 580 of the donors used high-throughput TCR beta sequencing to judge whether each TCR beta V gene segment behaved as functional or pseudogenic. Alongside the repertoire data, information on donor age, sex, ethnicity and CMV serostatus was compiled. Genome-wide SNP genotypes for about three fifths of the 666 donors were used in a later genetic analysis, which treated that subset as a discovery cohort. Every repertoire in the discovery cohort had been generated on one and the same sequencing platform. Both class I and class II loci were covered by HLA typing, at four-digit resolution. Typing coverage differed by locus: A, B, C, DRB1 and DQB1 were typed in about 620-630 donors, DQA1 in 522, DPA1 in around 580, and DPB1 in just under 490. Roughly five DR-DQ haplotypes were handled as single units for association and clustering, since linkage in the cohort was strong. Among approximately 370 genotyped donors of the cohort, an average of about 220,000 unique TCR beta nucleotide sequences was sequenced per donor, of which approximately 18% were non-productive.

Concerning this clone itself: It lacks a known antigen. Within one base of it there is no much larger clone, and no base qualities were kept.

Receptor libraries were prepared by the immunoSEQ multiplex PCR assay. A mixture of 60 forward primers for TCR Vbeta segments and 13 reverse primers for TCR Jbeta segments was used in the multiplex PCR. Amplification of the CDR3 region of rearranged TCR beta genes was performed with a multiplex PCR assay on genomic DNA. On the Illumina HiSeq System, the amplified TCR beta libraries were sequenced as 87-base-pair reads. The original methods were these. Across the 700 or so repertoires, a later analysis counted 80 million or so unique TCR beta chains, roughly 11 million of which were shared by at least two donors. To remove PCR and sequencing errors, raw reads were error-corrected and collapsed into unique sequences using a nearest-neighbor algorithm that merged closely related sequences. To assign V, D and J gene segments, CDR3 sequences were aligned to IMGT reference sequences. For a sequence to be retained, a match of at least six nucleotides to both a V gene segment and a J gene segment was required. Rearrangements were classified as productive when the CDR3 lacked stop codons and remained in frame with V and J, and all other rearrangements were classified as non-productive. CDR3 was defined by IMGT convention, running from the second conserved V-encoded cysteine to the conserved J-encoded phenylalanine. The earlier analysis of 550 to 650 of the donors excluded any sequence lacking an unambiguous match to a single V gene segment. An earlier analysis of 550 to 650 of the donors classified V segments as functional when productive rearrangements were above 56.7% and as segregating when the standard deviation between donors was above 5%. A statistical classification framework was developed to diagnose cytomegalovirus status using the catalog of TCR beta chain sequences. In a later analysis, TCR nucleotide sequences were compared against IMGT/GENE-DB human TR gene sequences so that V and J genes could be assigned. In a later analysis, CDR3 sequences and most-parsimonious VDJ recombination scenarios were assigned using the TCRdist pipeline. In a later analysis, each TCR beta chain was defined by its CDR3 amino acid sequence together with its V-gene family, and reads without a unique V-gene family were excluded. To address suspected cross-contamination and a sequencing artifact, a later analysis removed under 600 highly shared, low-generation-probability nucleotide sequences. In a later analysis, a clonal expansion index was calculated for each public chain from normalized within-repertoire ranks of inferred template counts. In a later analysis, generation probabilities were computed with a VDJ recombination model fitted to out-of-frame rearrangements, and the resulting probabilities were checked against IGoR. In a later analysis, TCR-TCR, TCR-HLA and TCR-CMV co-occurrence was scored with hypergeometric tests, and a repertoire-size bias correction was applied to TCR pairs. To estimate false discovery rates, a later analysis permuted the HLA or CMV assignments 20 times. In a later analysis, co-occurring TCRs were grouped using DBSCAN, with TCRdist sequence similarity added in when clustering inside HLA-allele-positive subsets. Repertoires with fewer than 30,000 or more than 120,000 public chains, plus five repertoires with anomalous nucleotide sharing, were excluded from co-occurrence clustering. Held by TCRdb, this immuneACCESS table contains in-frame sequences only and omits some clones. Under half of the omission traces to an unresolved V gene where checked; the cause of the rest is unknown. The V and J calls and clone size were taken over from that table, and D and trimming were inferred from the DNA. This sample comprises about 130,000 clones, over 70% of them detected only once. The ten largest clonotypes hold approximately 1.2% of the sample.

The cohort consisted of 600 to 750 healthy bone marrow donors. At the time of sampling, every cohort member was nominally healthy, though immune exposures that went unrecorded were likely present. The donor tested CMV seronegative, placing the donor among the approximately 400 seronegative members of the cohort. Each donor provided a peripheral blood sample, and peripheral blood mononuclear cells were used for TCR beta sequencing. The Qiagen DNeasy Blood Extraction Kit was used to extract genomic DNA from the blood cell samples. Measured from the cysteine to the phenylalanine, the CDR3 is 13 residues long. The read is trimmed to its CDR3 DNA, 39 bases read in frame from base 1. Between the V and J ends, shortened by 1 base and 6 bases respectively, the junction contains 10 bases. Reading the germline V gene (reference sequence) gives CDR1 LNHNV and CDR2 YYDKDF. Overall study outcomes, separate from this receptor: In an earlier analysis of about 600 of the donors, most TCR beta V segments appeared in productive rearrangements about 90% or about 30% of the time, broadly matching IMGT annotations. V-gene and J-gene trimming of TCR beta chains was associated with a missense DCLRE1C variant in a later genetic analysis, and the association was replicated in an independent cohort. A few of the identified cytomegalovirus-associated TCR beta chains were confirmed in vitro to be specific for cytomegalovirus antigens. Some IMGT-functional V segments, including TRBV6-2 and TRBV6-3, could not be told apart with the 87-base-pair reads, so those segments were excluded. Correlated functional status among segregating V segments might reflect linkage disequilibrium, but an unknown experimental factor could not be ruled out. Cytomegalovirus status was reported to be diagnosed by the classifier with high specificity and sensitivity in both the original and validation cohorts. A cluster of highly shared sequence variants was judged likely to be a technical artifact of the sequencing pipeline. According to a later genetic analysis, donors in an Asian-associated ancestry cluster had fewer N-insertions in productive TCRs than the roughly 700-donor mean. The authors suggested that the approach could potentially be generalized to other disease states and immunological phenotypes. Because counts were too low, around 17 rarely observed V segments, including chromosome 9 orphons, were left out of the earlier analysis of roughly 600 of the donors. The cohort was sequenced for TCR beta chains only, and without alpha or paired-chain data the features that could be detected were limited. Specific HLA alleles were associated with more than 15,000 TCR beta sequences at a false discovery rate of 0.05 in a later analysis. In a later analysis, the rate of TCR association differed among HLA loci, with DRB1 alleles having the most associated TCRs and HLA-C alleles having the fewest. Because some donors lacked HLA typing at each locus, the association tests relied only on the typed subset. The only immune exposure information available for the cohort was CMV serostatus. In the study, roughly 160 TCR beta chains were listed as associated with cytomegalovirus. A later analysis reported that several top co-occurrence clusters appeared linked to parvovirus B19, influenza, CMV and Epstein-Barr virus. A further reported finding was that TCR beta sequences accurately predicted the HLA-A and HLA-B alleles for most subjects in the first cohort. While some public TCRs were present in many individuals, most TCR sequences turned up only very rarely across donors. In a later analysis, most CMV-associated TCR beta chains were found to appear HLA-restricted, with HLA associations seemingly driven largely by CMV exposure. The presence/absence analyses assumed that sequencing depth was roughly uniform across donors, and that assumption may not be true. Strong co-occurrence of HLA alleles, especially DR and DQ, made assigning TCR associations to individual alleles difficult. Compared with equally common non-associated chains, HLA-associated TCR beta chains in a later analysis were more clonally expanded and had lower generation probabilities.

This clonotype originated in a female donor in good health and CMV-seronegative. This sequence uses TRBV15 and TRBJ2-7; TRBD1 could be the D gene, as 6 bases match. Sequencing input: PBMCs. The CDR3: CATSRVRTAEQYF. In nucleotides, the sequence is TGTGCCACCAGCAGAGTTCGGACAGCCGAGCAGTACTTC.